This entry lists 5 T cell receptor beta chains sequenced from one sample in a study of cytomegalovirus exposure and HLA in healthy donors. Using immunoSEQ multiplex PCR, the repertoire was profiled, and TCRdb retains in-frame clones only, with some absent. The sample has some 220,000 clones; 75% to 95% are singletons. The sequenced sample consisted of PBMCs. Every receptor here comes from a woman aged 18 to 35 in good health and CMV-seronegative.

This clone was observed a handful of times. In nucleotides, the CDR3 is TGTGCCAGCAGTTGGGGCCAGGATCAGCCCCAGCATTTT. Translation: CASSWGQDQPQHF. The chain carries TRBV27 and TRBJ1-5; TRBD1 is a possible D gene (5 bases). The CDR3 runs to 13 residues. The ends were cut back, 4 bases at V and 5 bases at J, with 9 bases in the middle. The germline V gene encodes CDR1 MNHEY and CDR2 SMNVEV (reference sequence).

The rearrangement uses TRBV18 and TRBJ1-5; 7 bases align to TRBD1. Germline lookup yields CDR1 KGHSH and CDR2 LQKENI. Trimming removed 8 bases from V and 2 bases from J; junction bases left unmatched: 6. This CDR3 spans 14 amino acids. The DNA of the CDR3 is TGTGCCAGCCAAGGGACAGAACGCAATCAGCCCCAGCATTTT. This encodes CASQGTERNQPQHF.

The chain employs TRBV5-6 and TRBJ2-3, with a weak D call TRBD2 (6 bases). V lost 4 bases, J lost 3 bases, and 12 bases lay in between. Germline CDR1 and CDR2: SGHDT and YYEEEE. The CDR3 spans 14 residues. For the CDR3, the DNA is TGTGCCAGCAGCCTACCGGGAGAGACAGATACGCAGTATTTT. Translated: CASSLPGETDTQYF.

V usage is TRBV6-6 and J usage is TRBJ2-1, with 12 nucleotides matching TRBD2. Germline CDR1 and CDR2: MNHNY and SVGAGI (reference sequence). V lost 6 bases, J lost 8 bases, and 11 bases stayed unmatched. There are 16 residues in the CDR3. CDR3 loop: CASSKTSGRFGYEQFF. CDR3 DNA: TGTGCCAGCAGCAAAACTAGCGGGAGGTTTGGCTATGAGCAGTTCTTC.

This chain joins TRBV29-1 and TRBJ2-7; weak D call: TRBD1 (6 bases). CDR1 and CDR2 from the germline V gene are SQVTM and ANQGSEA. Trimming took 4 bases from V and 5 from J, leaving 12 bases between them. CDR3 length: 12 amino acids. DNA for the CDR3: TGCAGCGTTGTGACAGGTCACGACGAGCAGTACTTC. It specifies CSVVTGHDEQYF.